Shown below are 8 T cell receptor beta chains from a single sample sequenced in a study of cytomegalovirus exposure and HLA in healthy donors. Vbeta (60) and Jbeta (13) primers were used in the PCR. Sequenced by immunoSEQ multiplex PCR; TCRdb stores in-frame clones only, minus some. The sample contains roughly 160,000 clones, roughly 79% of which appear only once. The sample taken for sequencing was PBMCs. All receptors come from a woman in her forties or fifties in good health and CMV-seronegative.

The V gene is TRBV27, the J gene TRBJ2-7, with 10 bases lining up with TRBD2. The CDR3 covers 16 residues. V was clipped by 2 bases and J by 5 bases; unmatched bases: 9. CDR1 and CDR2 from the germline V gene are MNHEY and SMNVEV (reference sequence). Written as DNA, the CDR3 is TGTGCCAGCAGTTTAAACTCGGCTAGCGGGAGACACGAGCAGTACTTC. Its protein product is CASSLNSASGRHEQYF.

The chain has TRBV7-6 and TRBJ2-7, with 8 bases matching TRBD2. Germline V CDR1 and CDR2: SGHVS, FNYEAQ. Trimming took 5 bases from V and 5 from J; bases not matched to a gene: 8. This CDR3 contains 14 residues. CDR3 DNA: TGTGCCAGCAGCCCTTCGGGAGGGTCCAACGAGCAGTACTTC. Its protein is CASSPSGGSNEQYF.

The chain joins TRBV10-3 to TRBJ1-6, with 7 bases fitting TRBD1. The CDR3 sequence is 14 residues long. Germline CDR1 ENHRY, CDR2 SYGVKD. Trimming took 4 bases from V and 9 from J; bases not matched to a gene: 6. The CDR3 DNA sequence: TGTGCCATCAGTGTAGAGGGGGCAGCTTCACCCCTCCACTTT. Translating it yields CAISVEGAASPLHF.

The V gene is TRBV5-5, the J gene TRBJ1-5; no firm D call. Trimming took off 4 bases at V and 4 bases at J, with 9 bases between the two ends. The CDR3 sequence is 13 residues long. Germline values: CDR1 SGHKS, CDR2 YYEKEE (reference sequence). The CDR3 protein is CASSEDWNQPQHF. In DNA form, the CDR3 reads TGTGCCAGCAGCGAGGACTGGAATCAGCCCCAGCATTTT.

The chain links TRBV28 to TRBJ1-1, with 7 bases that match TRBD1. From germline, CDR1 is MDHEN and CDR2 SYDVKM. V lost 6 bases, J lost 10 bases, and 20 bases stayed unmatched. The CDR3 is 16 residues long. DNA for the CDR3: TGTGCCAGCAGCGTACAAGGAATTACAGGGGATCCAGGAGCTTTCTTT. Protein product: CASSVQGITGDPGAFF.

A remark on this clone: Other DNA sequences in this specimen translate into the identical CDR3. The chain links TRBV15 to TRBJ1-5; unclear D gene. The CDR3 length is 14 residues. V lost 0 bases, J lost 2 bases, and 5 bases lay in between. From germline, CDR1 is LNHNV and CDR2 YYDKDF (reference sequence). CDR3 loop: CATSRDRGNQPQHF. CDR3 sequence (DNA): TGTGCCACCAGCAGAGATCGGGGCAATCAGCCCCAGCATTTT.

The genes are TRBV29-1 and TRBJ1-4; no firm D call. V lost 0 bases, J lost 7 bases, and 6 bases lay in between. Germline V gene lookup returns CDR1 SQVTM and CDR2 ANQGSEA. The CDR3 runs 12 residues. The CDR3 DNA reads as TGCAGCGTTGAAGAGGGGAGTGAAAAACTGTTTTTT. Protein: CSVEEGSEKLFF.

In this sample, this clone turned up once. J is TRBJ1-2 and V is TRBV28; 9 positions agree with TRBD1. CDR1 and CDR2 (germline): MDHEN, SYDVKM. The CDR3 contains 16 residues. After removal of 3 bases from V and 2 bases from J, the junction contained 7 bases not matched to a gene. The CDR3 DNA reads TGTGCCAGCAGTTTTAGGGACAGGGCGCAAAACTATGGCTACACCTTC. Its translation is CASSFRDRAQNYGYTF.